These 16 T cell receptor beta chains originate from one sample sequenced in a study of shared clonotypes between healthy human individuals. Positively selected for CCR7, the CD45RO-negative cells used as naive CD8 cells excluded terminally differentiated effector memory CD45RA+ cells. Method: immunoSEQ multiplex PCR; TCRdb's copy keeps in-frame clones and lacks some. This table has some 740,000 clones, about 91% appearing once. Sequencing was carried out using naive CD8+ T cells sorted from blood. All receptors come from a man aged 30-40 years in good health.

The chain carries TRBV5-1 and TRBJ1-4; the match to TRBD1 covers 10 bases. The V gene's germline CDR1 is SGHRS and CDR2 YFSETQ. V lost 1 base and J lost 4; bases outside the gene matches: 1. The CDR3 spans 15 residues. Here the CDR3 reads CASSLRDRGNEKLFF. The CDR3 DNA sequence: TGCGCCAGCAGCTTGAGGGACAGGGGTAATGAAAAACTGTTTTTT.

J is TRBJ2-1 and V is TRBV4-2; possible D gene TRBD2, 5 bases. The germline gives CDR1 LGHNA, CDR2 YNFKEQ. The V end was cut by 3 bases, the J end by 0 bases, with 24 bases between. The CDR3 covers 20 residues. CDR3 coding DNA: TGTGCCAGCAGCCACCCTACCACCCAACTAGGAACCCACTCCTACAATGAGCAGTTCTTC. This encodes CASSHPTTQLGTHSYNEQFF.

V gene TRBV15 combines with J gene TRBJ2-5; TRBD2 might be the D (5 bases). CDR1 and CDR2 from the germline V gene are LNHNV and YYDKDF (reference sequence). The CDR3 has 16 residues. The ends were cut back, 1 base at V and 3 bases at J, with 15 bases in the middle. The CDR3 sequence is CATSRAGPGGEETQYF. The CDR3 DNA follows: TGTGCCACCAGCAGAGCCGGGCCCGGAGGTGAAGAGACCCAGTACTTC.

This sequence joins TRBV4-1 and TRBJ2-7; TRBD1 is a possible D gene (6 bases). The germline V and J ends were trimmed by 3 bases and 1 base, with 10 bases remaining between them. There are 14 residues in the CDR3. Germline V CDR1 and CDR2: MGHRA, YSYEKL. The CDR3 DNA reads TGCGCCAGCAGCCAGACTGACAGGTCCTACGAGCAGTACTTC. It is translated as CASSQTDRSYEQYF.

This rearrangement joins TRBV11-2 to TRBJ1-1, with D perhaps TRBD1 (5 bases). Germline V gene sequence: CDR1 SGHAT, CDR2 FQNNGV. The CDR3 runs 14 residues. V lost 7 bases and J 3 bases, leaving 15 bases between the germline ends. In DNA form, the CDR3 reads TGTGCCAGCATCCTACATGGGGCGGACACTGAAGCTTTCTTT. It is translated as CASILHGADTEAFF.

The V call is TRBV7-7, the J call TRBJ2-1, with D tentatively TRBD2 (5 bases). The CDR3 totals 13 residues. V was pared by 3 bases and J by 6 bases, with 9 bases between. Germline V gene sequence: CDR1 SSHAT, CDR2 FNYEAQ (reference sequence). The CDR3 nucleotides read TGTGCCAGCAGCTTGAGCGGCAGCAATGAGCAGTTCTTC. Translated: CASSLSGSNEQFF.

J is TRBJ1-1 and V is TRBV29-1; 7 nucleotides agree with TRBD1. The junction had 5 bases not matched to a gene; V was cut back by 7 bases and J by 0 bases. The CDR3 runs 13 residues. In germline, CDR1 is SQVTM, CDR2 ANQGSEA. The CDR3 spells CSARDRVNTEAFF. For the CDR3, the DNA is TGCAGCGCCAGAGACAGGGTGAACACTGAAGCTTTCTTT. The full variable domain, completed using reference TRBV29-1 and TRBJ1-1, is SAVISQKPSRDICQRGTSLTIQCQVDSQVTMMFWYRQQPGQSLTLIATANQGSEATYESGFVIDKFPISRPNLTFSTLTVSNMSPEDSSIYLCSARDRVNTEAFFGQGTRLTVV.

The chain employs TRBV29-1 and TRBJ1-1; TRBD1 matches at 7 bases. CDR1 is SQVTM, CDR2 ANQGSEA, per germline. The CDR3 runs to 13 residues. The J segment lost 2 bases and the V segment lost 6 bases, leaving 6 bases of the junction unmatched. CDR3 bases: TGCAGCGTAATGACAGGGTCTAACACTGAAGCTTTCTTT. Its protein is CSVMTGSNTEAFF.

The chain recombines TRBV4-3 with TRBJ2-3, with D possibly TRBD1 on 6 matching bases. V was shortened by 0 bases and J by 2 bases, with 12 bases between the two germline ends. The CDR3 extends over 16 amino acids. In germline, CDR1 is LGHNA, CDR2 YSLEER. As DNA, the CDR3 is TGCGCCAGCAGCCAAGAGGTCAGGGGAATCACAGATACGCAGTATTTT. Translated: CASSQEVRGITDTQYF.

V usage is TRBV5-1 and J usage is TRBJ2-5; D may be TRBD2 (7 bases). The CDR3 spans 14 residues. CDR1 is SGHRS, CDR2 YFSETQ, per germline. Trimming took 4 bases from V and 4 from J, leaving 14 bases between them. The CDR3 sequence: CASSPRGAGETQYF. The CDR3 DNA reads TGCGCCAGCAGCCCCCGGGGGGCCGGAGAGACCCAGTACTTC.

DNA of the CDR3: TGCGCCAGCAGCCGAGGGGGCTTGGTGAACACTGAAGCTTTCTTT. This translates into CASSRGGLVNTEAFF. The V call is TRBV4-1, the J call TRBJ1-1, with TRBD1 matching 7 bases. V shed 4 bases, J shed 0 bases, and the junction held 5 bases outside the gene matches. Per the germline V gene, CDR1 is MGHRA and CDR2 is YSYEKL. The CDR3 extends over 15 amino acids.

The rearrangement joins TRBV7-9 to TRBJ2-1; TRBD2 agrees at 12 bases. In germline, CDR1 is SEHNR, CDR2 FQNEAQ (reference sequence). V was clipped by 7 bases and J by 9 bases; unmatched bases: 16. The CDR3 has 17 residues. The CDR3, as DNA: TGTGCCAGCAATCTAGGTTCGGTACTAGCGGGAGGTGGTGAGCAGTTCTTC. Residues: CASNLGSVLAGGGEQFF.

The CDR3 sequence is CASSWTGGKGETQYF. In nucleotides, the CDR3 is TGTGCCAGCAGTTGGACAGGGGGGAAAGGGGAGACCCAGTACTTC. This chain joins TRBV27 and TRBJ2-5; 10 nucleotides match TRBD1. The CDR3 loop spans 15 amino acids. After removal of 4 bases from V and 5 bases from J, the junction contained 7 bases not matched to a gene. Per the germline V gene, CDR1 is MNHEY and CDR2 is SMNVEV (reference sequence).

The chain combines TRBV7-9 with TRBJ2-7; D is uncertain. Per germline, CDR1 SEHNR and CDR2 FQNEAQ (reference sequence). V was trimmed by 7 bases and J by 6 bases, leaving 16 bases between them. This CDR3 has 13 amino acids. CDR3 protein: CASIGSNVPEQYF. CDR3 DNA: TGTGCCAGCATCGGAAGCAATGTGCCCGAGCAGTACTTC. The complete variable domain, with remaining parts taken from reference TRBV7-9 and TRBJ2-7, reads DTGVSQNPRHKITKRGQNVTFRCDPISEHNRLYWYRQTLGQGPEFLTYFQNEAQLEKSRLLSDRFSAERPKGSFSTLEIQRTEQGDSAMYLCASIGSNVPEQYFGPGTRLTVT.

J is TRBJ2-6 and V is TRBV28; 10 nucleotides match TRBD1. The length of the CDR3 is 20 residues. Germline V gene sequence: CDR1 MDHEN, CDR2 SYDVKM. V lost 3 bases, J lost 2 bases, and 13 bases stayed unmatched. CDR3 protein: CASSFIARGQGLAGANVLTF. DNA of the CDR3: TGTGCCAGCAGTTTCATAGCCAGGGGACAGGGGCTTGCTGGGGCCAACGTCCTGACTTTC. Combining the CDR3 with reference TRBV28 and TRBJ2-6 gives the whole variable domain DVKVTQSSRYLVKRTGEKVFLECVQDMDHENMFWYRQDPGLGLRLIYFSYDVKMKEKGDIPEGYSVSREKKERFSLILESASTNQTSMYLCASSFIARGQGLAGANVLTFGAGSRLTVL.

CDR3 in amino acids: CASSLTSGLAGPDTQYF. The CDR3 region has the DNA TGTGCCAGCAGCTTAACTTCGGGACTAGCGGGACCAGATACGCAGTATTTT. The chain couples TRBV7-3 to TRBJ2-3; 13 bases map to TRBD2. Germline assignment: CDR1 SGHTA and CDR2 FQGTGA. This CDR3 is built from 17 residues. V was clipped by 0 bases and J by 4 bases; unmatched bases: 4.